The clone carrying this TCR beta chain appeared many times. Its antigen is unidentified. Unique molecular identifiers were affixed to single, distinct cDNA molecules. TCRdb recomputed calls from the 5' RACE reads with MiXCR, one row per CDR3 protein. The sample lists under 85,000 distinct CDR3 sequences, roughly 4.7% occurring once. This specimen belongs to a study of early T cells in non-severe SARS-CoV-2 infection. Overall study: Alpha and beta chains were unpaired, from unsorted whole-blood bulk RNA.

This CDR3 is built from 15 residues. The V segment lost 6 bases and the J segment 3 bases; nucleotides outside the gene matches: 2. CDR1 is ENHRY, CDR2 SYGVKD, per germline. Findings and caveats of the study: Anti-spike CD8 responses were favored in VDJdb matching, and private and CD4 specificities were missed.

The chain joins TRBV10-3 to TRBJ2-5; 15 nucleotides match TRBD2. The sample here was whole blood, taken at baseline. The TCR originated in an adult who was a healthcare worker with PCR-confirmed SARS-CoV-2 infection or an uninfected control (not recorded which). CDR3 in DNA: TGTGCCATCAGAGGACTAGCGGGAGGGGAAGAGACCCAGTACTTC. This codes for CAIRGLAGGEETQYF.